The rows below give T cell receptor beta chains drawn from one sample of a study of Graves' ophthalmopathy and Graves' hyperthyroidism. TCRdb recomputed calls from the multiplex PCR reads with MiXCR, one row per CDR3 protein. This table has about 550,000 distinct CDR3 sequences, about two fifths appearing once. Sequencing was carried out using peripheral blood or thyroid tissue (not recorded which). These TCRs come from an adult man with Graves' hyperthyroidism. The CDR3 runs from the conserved cysteine through the conserved F or W. The order of the fields is clone size, J gene, V gene, D gene, CDR3 DNA, CDR3 protein. D genes are given only for firm matches. A clone size is listed for some rows: how often the clone was seen (once, few, many), or a class if it is expanded.

>many|TRBJ1-2|TRBV7-2|TRBD1
TGTGCCAGCAGCCCCCCGGGACAGGGAATTGGCTACACCTTC
CASSPPGQGIGYTF
>many|TRBJ1-4|TRBV4-1|-
TGCGCCAGCAGCCCCCGCGGACAAGGCGAAAAACTGTTTTTT
CASSPRGQGEKLFF
>many|TRBJ1-1|TRBV7-8|-
TGTGCCAGCAGCTTATATGGACCCACTGAAGCTTTCTTT
CASSLYGPTEAFF
>-|TRBJ1-2|TRBV7-8|-
TGTGCCAGCAGCTCCGGACAGCTCCGATCCTCGCTCACCTTC
CASSSGQLRSSLTF
>-|TRBJ1-2|TRBV24-1|-
TGTGCCACCAGTTCAGGGGCAGCCGAGTACACCTTC
CATSSGAAEYTF
>-|TRBJ1-1|TRBV2|-
TGTGCCAGCAACCTGGACTCGAACACTGAAGCTTTCTTT
CASNLDSNTEAFF
>-|TRBJ2-7|TRBV7-9|TRBD2
TGTGCCAGCACCTCGACTAGCGGGAGAACCTACGAGCAGTACTTC
CASTSTSGRTYEQYF
>-|TRBJ1-1|TRBV12-3/TRBV12-4|TRBD1
TGTGCCAGCAGTTTCCCACAGGGGACCAACACTGAAGCTTTCTTT
CASSFPQGTNTEAFF
>many|TRBJ1-1|TRBV29-1|-
TGCAGCGTTGCCCCAGGGGCTAAGAACACTGAAGCTTTCTTT
CSVAPGAKNTEAFF
>-|TRBJ2-2|TRBV5-1|-
TGCGCCAGCAGCTTGGCCGAGGACTCTCCGAACACCGGGGAGCTGTTTTTT
CASSLAEDSPNTGELFF
>-|TRBJ1-5|TRBV7-9|-
TGTGCCAGCAGTTGGGACGGGACATATAGCAATCAGCCCCAGCATTTT
CASSWDGTYSNQPQHF
>-|TRBJ2-5|TRBV2|-
TGTGCCAGCAGTGACTGGCAGGGAGGTCAGCCCCAGTACTTC
CASSDWQGGQPQYF
>-|TRBJ1-6|TRBV7-2|-
TGTGCCACCCTGCCTTCCGGGGTGGGGAATTCACCCCTCCACTTT
CATLPSGVGNSPLHF
>-|TRBJ1-5|TRBV29-1|-
TGCAGCAGCTTAGATTGGGGTAGCAATCAGCCCCAGCATTTT
CSSLDWGSNQPQHF
>-|TRBJ2-7|TRBV29-1|TRBD1
TGCAGCGTAGGAACGACAGGGGGGGACGAGCAGTACTTC
CSVGTTGGDEQYF
>-|TRBJ1-4|TRBV6-6|TRBD1
TGTGCCAGCAGTTACGGGACAGGCAGTGAAAAACTGTTTTTT
CASSYGTGSEKLFF
>-|TRBJ2-5|TRBV7-2|-
TGTGCCAGCAGCTTAGCAGCTATTGGGGGTTCGTCCAATGAGCAGTACTTC
CASSLAAIGGSSNEQYF
>once|TRBJ2-1|TRBV20-1|TRBD2
TGCAGTGCTAGAGATTTCCGGGAGGGGGTGCAGTTCTTC
CSARDFREGVQFF
>-|TRBJ2-5|TRBV18|TRBD1
TGTGCCAGCTCACCACTTTCTGGGACAGGGGAGACCCAGTACTTC
CASSPLSGTGETQYF
>-|TRBJ2-5|TRBV13|-
TGTGCCAGCAGTTCCCCGGACTTCGACCGGGGAGAGACCCAGTACTTC
CASSSPDFDRGETQYF
>few|TRBJ1-1|TRBV10-3|TRBD1
TGTGCCATCAAATCGACAGGGACAATGAACACTGAAGCTTTCTTT
CAIKSTGTMNTEAFF
>few|TRBJ2-5|TRBV12-3/TRBV12-4|-
TGTGCCAGCAGTTCACGGTCTAGCGCCCAAGAGACCCAGTACTTC
CASSSRSSAQETQYF
>many|TRBJ2-6|TRBV7-9|TRBD1
TGTGCCAGCAGCTTAAGGGGGACAGGGGGGATGAACTCTGGGGCCAACGTCCTGACTTTC
CASSLRGTGGMNSGANVLTF
>many|TRBJ1-1|TRBV7-9|-
TGTGCCAGCAGCCGACAGGTCACTGAAGCTTTCTTT
CASSRQVTEAFF
>-|TRBJ1-1|TRBV9|-
TGTGCCAGCTCACAACAGGACGGAATGAACACTGAAGCTTTCTTT
CASSQQDGMNTEAFF
>-|TRBJ1-2|TRBV12-3/TRBV12-4|TRBD1
TGTGCCAGCAGTCAAACAGGGGGGATGGGCTATGGCTACACCTTC
CASSQTGGMGYGYTF
>many|TRBJ1-5|TRBV19|-
TGTGCCACCCCAGGGAGGGGAAGCAATCAGCCCCAGCATTTT
CATPGRGSNQPQHF
>few|TRBJ1-1|TRBV18|-
TGTGCCAGCTCACCACCCCAGGCCTACCACACTGAAGCTTTCTTT
CASSPPQAYHTEAFF
>-|TRBJ2-2|TRBV6-5|-
TGTGCCAGCAGTTACACGGGGGTCAACGGGGAGCTGTTTTTT
CASSYTGVNGELFF
>many|TRBJ2-7|TRBV6-5|-
TGTGCCAGCAGTTCATCACAGGGTTACGAGCAGTACTTC
CASSSSQGYEQYF
>-|TRBJ1-4|TRBV6-1|-
TGTGCCAGCAGTTCACAGGGTGAGGCGACGGCAACTAATGAAAAACTGTTTTTT
CASSSQGEATATNEKLFF
>many|TRBJ1-5|TRBV29-1|-
TGCAGCGTTGGACAGAACAATCAGCCCCAGCATTTT
CSVGQNNQPQHF
>-|TRBJ1-5|TRBV29-1|TRBD1
TGCAGCTTCGGGACAGGGCGAAATCAGCCCCAGCATTTT
CSFGTGRNQPQHF
>-|TRBJ2-7|TRBV30|-
TGTGCCTGGACGGGGTTCTGGGTTCCCGGGCGGACCTACGAGCAGTACTTC
CAWTGFWVPGRTYEQYF
>many|TRBJ2-5|TRBV10-3|-
TGTGCCATCAGTGCTTCGGCCGAGACCCAGTACTTC
CAISASAETQYF
>many|TRBJ2-7|TRBV12-5|-
TGTGCTAGTGCACACAGGAATTCCTACGAGCAGTACTTC
CASAHRNSYEQYF
>-|TRBJ2-5|TRBV7-2|-
TGTGCCAGCAGCTCTCCAGGGTTCGGGGAGACCCAGAACTTC
CASSSPGFGETQNF
>few|TRBJ2-2|TRBV28|TRBD1
TGTGCCAGCAGTTTATCGGACAGGGGGATTGCCGGGGAGCTGTTTTTT
CASSLSDRGIAGELFF
>-|TRBJ1-5|TRBV7-9|TRBD1
TGTGCCAGCAGTCCCGGGCCAGGGGGAGAGCAGCCCCAGCATTTT
CASSPGPGGEQPQHF
>-|TRBJ1-6|TRBV7-3|TRBD1
TGTGCCAGCAGCTTCCGGGACAGGAGGTATTCACCCCTCCACTTT
CASSFRDRRYSPLHF
>-|TRBJ2-7|TRBV6-1|-
TGTGCCAGCAGTGAAGGAGGACCCAGGGATCCTTTTTACGAGCAGTACTTC
CASSEGGPRDPFYEQYF
>many|TRBJ2-7|TRBV5-6|-
TGTGCCAGCAGCTACGATGACGAGCAGTACTTC
CASSYDDEQYF
>-|TRBJ2-2|TRBV25-1|TRBD2
TGTGCCAGCAGGCAGGGGGGACTAGCGGGAGGGCCGAACACCGGGGAGCTGTTTTTT
CASRQGGLAGGPNTGELFF
>once|TRBJ2-7|TRBV7-6|-
TGTGCCAGCAGCTTTGCGGCAAACTACGAGCAGTACTTC
CASSFAANYEQYF
>many|TRBJ2-7|TRBV10-2|-
TGCGCCAGCACGGACCAGAGGTCTGACGAGCAGTACTTC
CASTDQRSDEQYF
>many|TRBJ2-7|TRBV28|-
TGTGCCAGCAGTACCCCCGTGGACGAGCAGTACTTC
CASSTPVDEQYF
>-|TRBJ1-6|TRBV7-4|-
TGTGCCAGCAGCTTTGAGGGTGGGCCTGATAATTCACCCCTCCACTTT
CASSFEGGPDNSPLHF
>many|TRBJ2-7|TRBV7-6|-
TGTGCCAGCAGCTCTAGGGGGGACAGCTCCTACGAGCAGTACTTC
CASSSRGDSSYEQYF
>-|TRBJ1-1|TRBV10-3|-
TGTGCCATCACCGTGAAGAACACTGAAGCTTTCTTT
CAITVKNTEAFF
>many|TRBJ1-4|TRBV7-6|-
TGTGCCAGCAGCTTAGGGGGCCCCGAAAAACTGTTTTTT
CASSLGGPEKLFF
>few|TRBJ2-2|TRBV24-1|-
TGTGCCACCAGTGAACCCCTCGACAATGCCGGGGAGCTGTTTTTT
CATSEPLDNAGELFF
>-|TRBJ2-7|TRBV24-1|TRBD2
TGTGCCACCAGTGATAGCGGGAGGTCCTACAATGAGCAGTACTTC
CATSDSGRSYNEQYF
>many|TRBJ2-7|TRBV7-9|TRBD1
TGTGCCAGCAGCTTAGCGGCAGGGGGCCTGTACGAGCAGTACTTC
CASSLAAGGLYEQYF
>few|TRBJ2-7|TRBV24-1|TRBD1
TGTGCCAGAAGCCGGGACAGGGGTAACGAGCAGTACTTC
CARSRDRGNEQYF